This T cell receptor (beta chain) is from a study of human thymus T cells. Study conclusions and caveats: Related research found strongly overlapping thymic repertoires in unrelated individuals. Repertoires sampled from thymus and blood appeared biased in V and J gene usage.

Produced via immunoSEQ multiplex PCR; TCRdb's table is partial and in-frame only. The sample records 120,000 or so clones, around 94% being singletons. V dropped 2 bases and J dropped 5 bases, with 9 bases sitting between them. Germline values: CDR1 SEHNR, CDR2 FQNEAQ (reference sequence). The CDR3 has 13 residues. A word on this clone: No antigen is known for it.

Thymic resections from corrective heart surgery supplied the tissue. The sequenced material came from thymus tissue. The chain uses TRBV7-9 and TRBJ2-5; either TRBD1 or TRBD2 may supply D (5 bases each). This sequence originates from a boy under three years old with a congenital heart defect but otherwise immunologically healthy. For the CDR3, the DNA is TGTGCCAGCAGCTTAAGGGGCGGGGAGACCCAGTACTTC. It codes for CASSLRGGETQYF.